One and the same sample provided the 20 T cell receptor beta chains below, sequenced in a study of shared clonotypes between healthy human individuals. TCRdb keeps only in-frame clones here, not all; method: immunoSEQ multiplex PCR. The repertoire holds about 680,000 clones, with approximately 73% as singletons. The sequenced sample consisted of memory CD4+ T cells sorted from blood. Subset defined: CD45RA-negative fraction. The receptors were sampled from a woman aged 25-40 years in good health.

The chain has TRBV6-4 and TRBJ1-1; TRBD1 agrees at 7 bases. CDR3 length equals 14 residues. After removal of 7 bases from V and 0 bases from J, the junction contained 5 bases not matched to a gene. The germline CDR1 and CDR2 sequences are MRHNA and SNTAGT. This CDR3 reads CASKPGQMNTEAFF. The CDR3 DNA reads TGTGCCAGCAAACCGGGACAGATGAACACTGAAGCTTTCTTT.

This clone was seen a single time. The gene calls are TRBV9 and TRBJ2-2; D not resolved. Germline values: CDR1 SGDLS, CDR2 YYNGEE. V was clipped by 7 bases and J by 4 bases, with 11 bases between them. There are 13 residues in the CDR3. The CDR3 spells CASSRVTTGELFF. CDR3 coding DNA: TGTGCCAGCTCCCGAGTTACCACCGGGGAGCTGTTTTTT.

The chain recombines TRBV11-2 with TRBJ2-7, with TRBD1 as a possible D gene (6 bases). The CDR3 is 15 amino acids. V was pared by 2 bases and J by 0 bases, with 11 bases between. CDR1 and CDR2 (germline): SGHAT, FQNNGV. This chain's CDR3 is CASSLNQGSSYEQYF. In nucleotides, the CDR3 is TGTGCCAGCAGCTTAAACCAGGGGAGCTCCTACGAGCAGTACTTC.

The gene calls are TRBV5-1 and TRBJ2-2; D is possibly TRBD2 (6 bases). Looked up from germline, CDR1 is SGHRS and CDR2 is YFSETQ. This CDR3 comprises 16 residues. V lost 0 bases and J 4 bases, leaving 13 bases between the germline ends. The CDR3 DNA is TGCGCCAGCAGCTTGGCCGGGGGAGCAGGCACCGGGGAGCTGTTTTTT. This gives the protein CASSLAGGAGTGELFF.

The rearrangement joins TRBV7-9 to TRBJ1-2; a weak D match, TRBD1 (5 bases). Per the germline V gene, CDR1 is SEHNR and CDR2 is FQNEAQ (reference sequence). Trimming took off 1 base at V and 4 bases at J, with 16 bases between the two ends. The CDR3 runs to 16 residues. The CDR3 DNA sequence: TGTGCCAGCAGCTTAGGGGACTGGACTGCGGCCTATGGCTACACCTTC. Translation: CASSLGDWTAAYGYTF.

In regard to this clone: Additional DNA sequences in this sample encode the identical CDR3. The rearrangement uses TRBV7-2 and TRBJ2-3, with D tentatively TRBD1 (6 bases). The V end lost 4 bases, the J end lost 0 bases, and 11 bases lay between the germline ends. Germline V gene data show CDR1 as SGHTA and CDR2 as FQGNSA. The CDR3 contains 15 residues. CDR3 amino acids: CASSSRQDSTDTQYF. The CDR3 bases are TGTGCCAGCAGCTCGCGACAGGATAGCACAGATACGCAGTATTTT. The full variable domain, with the rest looked up from reference TRBV7-2 and TRBJ2-3, is GAGVSQSPSNKVTEKGKDVELRCDPISGHTALYWYRQSLGQGLEFLIYFQGNSAPDKSGLPSDRFSAERTGGSVSTLTIQRTQQEDSAVYLCASSSRQDSTDTQYFGPGTRLTVL.

The chain couples TRBV9 to TRBJ2-1; TRBD2 matches at 8 bases. CDR3 length equals 15 residues. V shed 2 bases, J shed 0 bases, and the junction held 1 base outside the gene matches. Germline V gene lookup returns CDR1 SGDLS and CDR2 YYNGEE. This chain's CDR3 is CASSVGTSSYNEQFF. The CDR3 DNA is TGTGCCAGCAGCGTGGGGACTAGCTCCTACAATGAGCAGTTCTTC.

The V gene is TRBV6-5, the J gene TRBJ1-2; D is unresolved. The germline V and J ends were trimmed by 5 bases and 5 bases, with 15 bases remaining between them. The V gene's germline CDR1 is MNHEY and CDR2 SVGAGI. The CDR3 consists of 14 residues. CDR3 amino acids: CASSDLLTVYGYTF. As DNA, the CDR3 is TGTGCCAGCAGTGACCTACTTACAGTATATGGCTACACCTTC.

V is TRBV7-9 and J is TRBJ1-1; D call uncertain. V was cut by 1 base and J by 3 bases, with 9 bases left in between. This CDR3 has 14 amino acids. The germline V gene encodes CDR1 SEHNR and CDR2 FQNEAQ (reference sequence). This CDR3 is CASSLELRDTEAFF. In nucleotides, the CDR3 is TGTGCCAGCAGCTTAGAGCTACGCGACACTGAAGCTTTCTTT.

The rearrangement links TRBV5-4 to TRBJ2-2; D possibly matches TRBD1 or TRBD2 (6 bases each). Germline V gene lookup returns CDR1 SGHNT and CDR2 YYREEE (reference sequence). Trimming shortened V by 3 bases and J by 4 bases, and 19 bases separated the two germline ends. The CDR3 totals 17 residues. CDR3 sequence (DNA): TGTGCCAGCAGCTCCCTAGGGGGGCGGGCAACCACCGGGGAGCTGTTTTTT. This sequence encodes CASSSLGGRATTGELFF.

The chain joins TRBV6-1 to TRBJ1-5; 7 bases map to TRBD1. Germline CDR1 reads MNHNS; CDR2 reads SASEGT. With 6 bases clipped from V and 5 bases from J, the junction kept 7 bases outside the gene matches. This CDR3 is built from 14 residues. This chain's CDR3 is CASRTGTVDQPQHF. CDR3 nucleotide sequence: TGTGCCAGCAGAACCGGGACAGTGGATCAGCCCCAGCATTTT.

The CDR3 region has the DNA TGCAGCGTTGAAGACCGACAGGGGGCTGCCTACGAGCAGTACTTC. Encoded protein: CSVEDRQGAAYEQYF. The chain combines TRBV29-1 with TRBJ2-7, with TRBD1 identical over 10 bases. In germline, CDR1 is SQVTM, CDR2 ANQGSEA. Trimming at V came to 0 bases and at J to 2 bases, leaving 4 bases not matched to a gene. The CDR3 is 15 amino acids.

V and J are TRBV28 and TRBJ2-1; 7 bases line up with TRBD2. This CDR3 is 15 amino acids long. Germline V gene data show CDR1 as MDHEN and CDR2 as SYDVKM. The trim removed 5 bases at V and 4 bases at J, leaving 8 bases unmatched. CDR3 sequence: CASSRSGDLYNEQFF. The CDR3 DNA sequence: TGTGCCAGCAGTCGGAGCGGGGACCTGTACAATGAGCAGTTCTTC.

This clone was observed a handful of times. The chain uses TRBV7-9 and TRBJ2-7, with 7 bases matching TRBD1. V lost 5 bases, J lost 5 bases, and 9 bases stayed unmatched. Germline lookup yields CDR1 SEHNR and CDR2 FQNEAQ (reference sequence). The CDR3 totals 14 residues. CDR3 DNA sequence: TGTGCCAGCAGCACCGGGACAGCCAGCGACGAGCAGTACTTC. Protein sequence: CASSTGTASDEQYF.

The V and J genes are TRBV28 and TRBJ1-2; no clear D gene. There are 15 residues in the CDR3. With 2 bases removed from V and 8 bases from J, the gap between germline ends came to 18 bases. The germline V gene encodes CDR1 MDHEN and CDR2 SYDVKM. The CDR3 DNA reads TGTGCCAGCAGTTTAAAGGTCACCGGGGTATGGGGCTACACCTTC. This gives the protein CASSLKVTGVWGYTF.

The chain joins TRBV5-1 to TRBJ2-1, with a weak D call TRBD2 (6 bases). The germline V and J ends were trimmed by 1 base and 11 bases, with 10 bases remaining between them. This CDR3 contains 12 residues. Germline CDR1 is SGHRS and CDR2 is YFSETQ. DNA of the CDR3: TGCGCCAGCAGCTTGTCGGAGGGGAAGCAGTTCTTC. Translated, it gives CASSLSEGKQFF.

The V gene is TRBV10-3, the J gene TRBJ2-3, with 12 bases identical to TRBD2. The CDR3 is 16 amino acids. The V segment lost 2 bases and the J segment 6 bases; nucleotides outside the gene matches: 6. Germline-derived CDR1 and CDR2 are ENHRY and SYGVKD. CDR3 sequence (DNA): TGTGCCATCAGTGAGGCGGCTAGCGGGAGGGGTGATACGCAGTATTTT. It specifies CAISEAASGRGDTQYF.

This clone appeared once. The rearrangement joins TRBV5-4 to TRBJ1-1, with 8 bases matching TRBD1. Germline CDR1 SGHNT, CDR2 YYREEE (reference sequence). The CDR3 totals 13 residues. V lost 6 bases and J lost 4; bases outside the gene matches: 5. The CDR3 here is CASTGQGTTEAFF. CDR3 nucleotides: TGTGCCAGCACCGGACAGGGTACCACTGAAGCTTTCTTT.

This rearrangement joins TRBV27 to TRBJ2-5; D remains ambiguous. Trimming cost V 2 bases and J 6 bases, with 7 bases left between them. This CDR3 comprises 12 residues. Germline-derived CDR1 and CDR2 are MNHEY and SMNVEV (reference sequence). Here the CDR3 reads CASSLVVKTQYF. The CDR3 nucleotides read TGTGCCAGCAGTTTAGTAGTAAAGACCCAGTACTTC.

The chain carries TRBV28 and TRBJ2-1; perhaps TRBD2 as D (6 bases). V was pared by 6 bases and J by 6 bases, with 15 bases between. CDR1 and CDR2 from the germline V gene are MDHEN and SYDVKM. The CDR3 is 14 residues long. The CDR3 DNA follows: TGTGCCAGCAGGCTCGTTCTAGCGAGCAATGAGCAGTTCTTC. Protein: CASRLVLASNEQFF.